The T cell receptor (beta chain) described here comes from a study of graft-versus-host responses after intestinal transplantation. Libraries were prepared by immunoSEQ multiplex PCR; TCRdb keeps only in-frame clonotypes and omits some of them. The table records some 150,000 clones, about nine tenths of them present only once. Remarks on this clone: Its antigen is unknown. One end of the junction varies from germline; a read error may be responsible. The sample has other DNA sequences that encode this CDR3 too.

The material sequenced was unstimulated CD4+ T cells sorted from spleen or lymph node cells, taken before intestinal transplant. This TCR was sampled from a human donor who received an intestinal transplant.

CDR3 protein: CASSKGQGGSEAFF. The CDR3 DNA follows: TGTGCCAGTAGTAAAGGGCAGGGAGGATCTGAAGCCTTCTTT. The V gene is TRBV19, the J gene TRBJ1-1; D may be TRBD1 (5 bases). This CDR3 has 14 residues. Germline CDR1 is LNHDA and CDR2 is SQIVND (reference sequence).